A selection of T cell receptor beta chains follows, all from one sample in a study of cytomegalovirus exposure and HLA in healthy donors. Clones were sequenced by immunoSEQ multiplex PCR, and TCRdb holds only the in-frame ones, with some missing. The repertoire includes 250,000 to 400,000 clones, approximately 85% of them detected once, and roughly 0.88% sits in the top ten. The sequencing input was PBMCs. The receptors originated from a man aged 30 to 39 in good health and CMV-seronegative. CDR3s include the opening cysteine and the closing phenylalanine or tryptophan. Fields, in order: J gene, clone size, V gene, D gene, CDR3 protein, CDR3 DNA. A D gene is named only where the DNA matches it firmly. Rows may omit the clone size; those that give it use once, few, many or a size class.

>TRBJ1-1|-|TRBV27|TRBD1
CASRYSRETGTTEAFF
TGTGCCAGCAGATACTCCCGGGAGACAGGGACTACTGAAGCTTTCTTT
>TRBJ2-5|once|TRBV6-5|TRBD2
CASSPLAGGRETQYF
TGTGCCAGCAGTCCACTAGCGGGGGGTCGAGAGACCCAGTACTTC
>TRBJ1-2|many|TRBV2|-
CASSEVRGFKGYTF
TGTGCCAGCAGTGAAGTCCGGGGGTTCAAAGGCTACACCTTC
>TRBJ1-1|-|TRBV5-5|-
CASSPYTVGVEAFF
TGTGCCAGCAGCCCTTACACGGTAGGGGTTGAAGCTTTCTTT
>TRBJ2-7|-|TRBV7-9|TRBD2
CASSLWEGSSYEQYF
TGTGCCAGCAGCTTATGGGAGGGATCCTCCTACGAGCAGTACTTC
>TRBJ1-1|-|TRBV21-1|-
CASSKDAIITSATLRAFF
TGTGCCAGCAGCAAAGATGCGATTATCACGTCCGCTACCCTGCGGGCTTTCTTT
>TRBJ2-2|-|TRBV10-3|TRBD1
CAISDSGTANTGELFF
TGTGCCATCAGTGACTCTGGGACAGCGAACACCGGGGAGCTGTTTTTT
>TRBJ2-7|-|TRBV7-8|TRBD2
CASSLGRGVSYEQYF
TGTGCCAGCAGCTTAGGGCGGGGGGTCTCCTACGAGCAGTACTTC
>TRBJ1-2|-|TRBV4-3|-
CASSQDRGGYGYTF
TGCGCCAGCAGCCAAGACCGGGGTGGGTACGGCTACACCTTC
>TRBJ2-7|-|TRBV6-6|-
CASSQNGKVGEQYF
TGTGCCAGCAGTCAAAACGGGAAGGTGGGCGAGCAGTACTTC
>TRBJ2-7|-|TRBV18|TRBD2
CASSPRIAGSSSYEQYF
TGTGCCAGCTCACCACGTATAGCGGGGTCCAGCTCCTACGAGCAGTACTTC
>TRBJ1-6|-|TRBV4-2|TRBD1
CASRETGGYNSPLHF
TGTGCCAGCAGGGAAACAGGGGGCTATAATTCACCCCTCCACTTT
>TRBJ1-6|-|TRBV11-2|TRBD1
CASSFTGQGSSPLHF
TGTGCCAGCAGCTTTACTGGACAGGGAAGCTCACCCCTCCACTTT
>TRBJ2-2|-|TRBV28|-
CATSRGFNGELFF
TGTGCCACCAGCCGCGGTTTTAACGGGGAGCTGTTTTTT
>TRBJ1-5|-|TRBV20-1|-
CSPQVCQPQHF
TGCAGTCCCCAGGTGTGTCAGCCCCAGCATTTT
>TRBJ1-1|-|TRBV7-8|TRBD1
CASSPIKGQRTEAFF
TGTGCCAGCAGCCCAATAAAGGGACAGCGCACTGAAGCTTTCTTT
>TRBJ1-6|-|TRBV6-1|-
CASGRGGQTLSPLHF
TGTGCCAGCGGGAGGGGTGGTCAGACCCTTTCACCCCTCCACTTT
>TRBJ2-3|-|TRBV4-1|TRBD2
CASSPGTIWTDTQYF
TGCGCCAGCAGCCCCGGGACTATTTGGACAGATACGCAGTATTTT
>TRBJ1-5|-|TRBV5-1|-
CASSLEGVQPQHF
TGCGCCAGCAGCTTGGAAGGGGTTCAGCCCCAGCATTTT
>TRBJ2-5|-|TRBV5-5|TRBD1
CASSTLTGSETQYF
TGTGCCAGCAGCACTCTGACAGGGTCGGAGACCCAGTACTTC
>TRBJ2-3|-|TRBV6-4|TRBD2
CASSDEAGGTDTQYF
TGTGCCAGCAGTGACGAGGCGGGGGGGACAGATACGCAGTATTTT
>TRBJ1-1|-|TRBV25-1|TRBD1
CASSAADRGRGTEAFF
TGTGCCAGCAGTGCTGCCGACAGGGGGCGGGGCACTGAAGCTTTCTTT
>TRBJ1-1|-|TRBV5-1|TRBD1
CASSPGQALREAFF
TGCGCCAGCAGCCCGGGACAGGCGTTGAGGGAAGCTTTCTTT
>TRBJ1-1|-|TRBV7-9|TRBD1
CASSGQGNTEAFF
TGTGCCAGCAGCGGACAGGGGAACACTGAAGCTTTCTTT
>TRBJ2-1|-|TRBV5-4|TRBD1
CASSWDSSSYNEQFF
TGTGCCAGCAGCTGGGACAGCAGCTCCTACAATGAGCAGTTCTTC
>TRBJ1-2|-|TRBV6-5|-
CASSSTGNYGYTF
TGTGCCAGCAGTTCTACAGGGAACTATGGCTACACCTTC
>TRBJ2-7|-|TRBV5-5|TRBD2
CASSPGLAGGLYEQYF
TGTGCCAGCAGCCCCGGACTAGCGGGGGGACTTTACGAGCAGTACTTC
>TRBJ2-1|-|TRBV5-4|-
CASSLRADYNEQFF
TGTGCCAGCAGCTTGCGTGCAGACTACAATGAGCAGTTCTTC
>TRBJ1-4|-|TRBV5-4|TRBD1
CASSLAAGQGNEKLFF
TGTGCCAGCAGCTTGGCCGCGGGACAGGGTAATGAAAAACTGTTTTTT
>TRBJ2-1|-|TRBV7-2|TRBD2
CASSLDTSGGHNEQFF
TGTGCCAGCAGCTTAGACACTAGCGGGGGACACAATGAGCAGTTCTTC
>TRBJ1-2|-|TRBV29-1|TRBD1
CSARGQGADNYGYTF
TGCAGCGCACGCGGACAGGGGGCCGATAACTATGGCTACACCTTC
>TRBJ1-6|-|TRBV5-1|-
CASSLGTGTLSPLHF
TGCGCCAGCAGCTTGGGTACCGGGACATTATCACCCCTCCACTTT
>TRBJ2-5|-|TRBV9|-
CASSGGTISGQETQYF
TGTGCCAGCAGCGGAGGGACAATCTCGGGACAAGAGACCCAGTACTTC
>TRBJ1-1|-|TRBV10-3|TRBD1
CAISGRTGGRTEAFF
TGTGCCATCAGTGGGCGGACAGGGGGCAGGACTGAAGCTTTCTTT
>TRBJ1-3|-|TRBV5-1|-
CASSFQGSGNTIYF
TGCGCCAGCAGCTTTCAGGGCTCTGGAAACACCATATATTTT
>TRBJ2-3|-|TRBV30|-
CAWGRNGLPSSTQYF
TGTGCCTGGGGGCGTAATGGACTACCCTCTAGTACGCAGTATTTT
>TRBJ2-7|-|TRBV19|TRBD1
CASNTGTGRVDEQYF
TGTGCCAGTAACACCGGGACAGGGCGTGTCGACGAGCAGTACTTC
>TRBJ1-2|-|TRBV7-8|-
CASSSTASYGYTF
TGTGCCAGCAGCTCCACAGCCTCTTATGGCTACACCTTC
>TRBJ1-1|-|TRBV2|-
CASTPRGGNTEAFF
TGTGCCAGCACACCTAGGGGCGGGAACACTGAAGCTTTCTTT
>TRBJ2-5|-|TRBV5-4|-
CASSPREGSNDPQETQYF
TGTGCCAGCAGCCCCCGTGAAGGGAGCAACGACCCACAAGAGACCCAGTACTTC
>TRBJ1-2|-|TRBV29-1|-
CSVEGTTGNYGYTF
TGCAGCGTTGAAGGAACTACTGGCAACTATGGCTACACCTTC
>TRBJ2-1|-|TRBV7-8|-
CASSNRNEQFF
TGTGCCAGCAGCAATCGCAATGAGCAGTTCTTC
>TRBJ1-1|once|TRBV6-1|-
CASSERRGNTEAFF
TGTGCCAGCAGTGAGCGCAGGGGGAACACTGAAGCTTTCTTT
>TRBJ2-7|-|TRBV7-2|-
CASSSLSQDEQYF
TGTGCCAGCAGCTCCTTAAGCCAGGACGAGCAGTACTTC
>TRBJ1-4|-|TRBV11-2|-
CASSLDKGQGEVKLFF
TGTGCCAGCAGCTTAGATAAGGGGCAGGGCGAGGTCAAACTGTTTTTT
>TRBJ2-7|-|TRBV7-8|TRBD1
CASSLSLTGATYEQYF
TGTGCCAGCAGCTTAAGTTTGACAGGGGCTACCTACGAGCAGTACTTC
>TRBJ2-3|-|TRBV7-2|TRBD2
CASSSGLAGGLTDTQYF
TGTGCCAGCAGTTCCGGACTAGCGGGGGGGCTCACAGATACGCAGTATTTT
>TRBJ1-2|-|TRBV6-5|TRBD1
CASRTTGAFYGYTF
TGTGCCAGCAGGACGACAGGGGCCTTCTATGGCTACACCTTC
>TRBJ2-7|-|TRBV11-2|-
CASSLGHEQYF
TGTGCCAGCAGCTTAGGGCATGAGCAGTACTTC
>TRBJ2-1|once|TRBV2|-
CASSDPGKSYNEQFF
TGTGCCAGCAGCGACCCGGGGAAATCCTACAATGAGCAGTTCTTC
>TRBJ1-1|-|TRBV4-3|TRBD1
CASSRQGNTEAFF
TGCGCCAGCAGCCGACAGGGAAACACTGAAGCTTTCTTT
>TRBJ1-5|few|TRBV27|TRBD1
CASSLTGVVGQPQHF
TGTGCCAGCAGCCTCACAGGGGTTGTGGGTCAGCCCCAGCATTTT
>TRBJ1-2|once|TRBV4-3|-
CASSQGRGAGGYGYTF
TGCGCCAGCAGCCAAGGAAGAGGGGCGGGGGGCTATGGCTACACCTTC
>TRBJ1-1|-|TRBV5-4|-
CASSLRQDMNTEAFF
TGTGCCAGCAGCTTGAGACAAGACATGAACACTGAAGCTTTCTTT
>TRBJ2-7|-|TRBV10-1|TRBD1
CASSESGTGFPYEQYF
TGCGCCAGCAGTGAGTCCGGGACAGGGTTCCCCTACGAGCAGTACTTC
>TRBJ2-3|-|TRBV9|-
CASSVDSPDTQYF
TGTGCCAGCAGCGTAGACTCACCAGATACGCAGTATTTT
>TRBJ1-6|-|TRBV2|-
CASKIESYNSPLHF
TGTGCCAGCAAAATCGAGTCCTATAATTCACCCCTCCACTTT